This T cell receptor (beta chain) was recovered during a study of T cells in Graves' hyperthyroidism and ophthalmopathy. The wider study: Peripheral blood specimens were obtained at initial diagnosis, prior to any treatment.

Researchers took RNA transcripts and amplified the TCR beta CDR3 regions from them. The HTBI primer set was used in a first-round RT-PCR of the TCR CDR3. TCRdb analysed the multiplex PCR reads with MiXCR anew, one entry per CDR3 protein. In the table there are 450,000 to 600,000 distinct CDR3 sequences, 13% to 15% of which are singletons. This clonotype was detected many times. The CDR3 covers 15 residues. V was pared by 5 bases and J by 3 bases, with 6 bases of the junction left unmatched. Germline-derived CDR1 and CDR2 are WNHNN and SYGVQD (reference sequence). The receptor's source is a woman aged 40 to 50 with Graves' hyperthyroidism. The genes are TRBV10-1 and TRBJ2-5; 10 bases agree with TRBD2. The sequenced material came from blood. The CDR3 coding sequence is TGCGCCAGCAGTACTGGACTAGCGGATAAAGAGACCCAGTACTTC. As protein: CASSTGLADKETQYF.